The rows below give T cell receptor beta chains drawn from one sample of a study of cytomegalovirus exposure and HLA in healthy donors. Clones were sequenced by immunoSEQ multiplex PCR, and TCRdb holds only the in-frame ones, with some missing. The sample has 75,000 to 95,000 clones; the top ten hold 1.5%. The sample comprised PBMCs. Receptors were obtained from a woman aged 55-75 years in good health and CMV-seronegative. Both conserved end residues are part of each CDR3. The D gene is left open where the match is weak.

>TRBV5-5|.|TRBJ1-1
CASSLEGNMNTEAFF
TGTGCCAGCAGCCTCGAGGGTAACATGAACACTGAAGCTTTCTTT
>TRBV28|.|TRBJ2-5
CASSPQMETQYF
TGTGCCAGCAGTCCCCAAATGGAGACCCAGTACTTC
>TRBV18|TRBD1|TRBJ2-3
CASSPRGGSSTDTQYF
TGTGCCAGCTCACCTCGAGGGGGCTCTAGCACAGATACGCAGTATTTT
>TRBV29-1|.|TRBJ2-1
CSVEQGSDEQFF
TGCAGCGTTGAACAGGGGAGCGATGAGCAGTTCTTC
>TRBV18|TRBD2|TRBJ2-5
CASSPPNVGLAGGPVLETQYF
TGTGCCAGCTCACCACCGAACGTTGGACTAGCGGGAGGGCCGGTTTTAGAGACCCAGTACTTC
>TRBV9|TRBD2|TRBJ2-7
CASSRVAGDYEQYF
TGTGCCAGCAGCCGGGTAGCGGGAGACTACGAGCAGTACTTC
>TRBV18|.|TRBJ1-2
CASSPPSGPYGYTF
TGTGCCAGCTCACCACCGTCAGGCCCCTATGGCTACACCTTC
>TRBV7-8|.|TRBJ1-5
CASSLGRVTNQPQHF
TGTGCCAGCAGCTTAGGCCGGGTAACCAATCAGCCCCAGCATTTT
>TRBV28|TRBD2|TRBJ2-1
CASVESGRAYNEQFF
TGTGCCAGCGTCGAAAGCGGGAGGGCCTACAATGAGCAGTTCTTC
>TRBV23-1|TRBD2|TRBJ2-3
CASSQWVLAGEGTDTQYF
TGCGCCAGCAGTCAATGGGTACTAGCGGGAGAAGGCACAGATACGCAGTATTTT
>TRBV29-1|.|TRBJ1-1
CSDAGLGPMNTEAFF
TGCAGCGACGCGGGGTTGGGCCCAATGAACACTGAAGCTTTCTTT
>TRBV6-5|TRBD1|TRBJ1-5
CASSSGQVNSQPQHF
TGTGCCAGCAGCTCGGGACAGGTCAATAGCCAGCCCCAGCATTTT
>TRBV5-4|TRBD1|TRBJ1-1
CASSLYRGRTNTEAFF
TGTGCCAGCAGCTTATACAGGGGAAGGACGAACACTGAAGCTTTCTTT
>TRBV10-3|.|TRBJ1-2
CAISESGTVYGYTF
TGTGCCATCAGTGAGTCGGGGACTGTCTATGGCTACACCTTC
>TRBV11-3|.|TRBJ2-7
CASSRLLGGEQYF
TGTGCCAGCTCGCGGCTTTTAGGTGGCGAGCAGTACTTC